A selection of T cell receptor beta chains follows, all from one sample in a study of cytomegalovirus exposure and HLA in healthy donors. The protocol was immunoSEQ multiplex PCR, while the TCRdb copy is restricted to in-frame clones and leaves out a portion. The data contain 150,000 to 200,000 clones, roughly 86% of them seen just once; the ten biggest clones take up about 1.7%. The sample was PBMCs. These receptors came from a woman younger than 35 in good health and CMV-seronegative. The CDR3 runs from the conserved cysteine through the conserved F or W. D genes are given only for firm matches. Size is omitted from some rows. Given values are once, few, many or a class for expanded clones.

CDR3nt: TGTGCCAGCAGCTTAGCTTCGACACCGAACACTGAAGCTTTCTTT; CDR3aa: CASSLASTPNTEAFF; j_gene: TRBJ1-1; abundance: .; d_gene: .; v_gene: TRBV7-9
CDR3nt: TGTGCCAGCAGGCCACCGGGGGGAGGAAAGACCCAGTACTTC; CDR3aa: CASRPPGGGKTQYF; j_gene: TRBJ2-5; abundance: .; d_gene: TRBD2; v_gene: TRBV6-5
CDR3nt: TGCGCCAGCAGCCAAGGAGGGGGCAGTTCCTACGAGCAGTACTTC; CDR3aa: CASSQGGGSSYEQYF; j_gene: TRBJ2-7; abundance: .; d_gene: TRBD1; v_gene: TRBV4-1
CDR3nt: TGTGCCAGTAGTGGGCAGTTTAATGAAAAACTGTTTTTT; CDR3aa: CASSGQFNEKLFF; j_gene: TRBJ1-4; abundance: few; d_gene: .; v_gene: TRBV19
CDR3nt: TGTGCCAGCTCAAGGCCCCAGGGGAACGAGCAGTACTTC; CDR3aa: CASSRPQGNEQYF; j_gene: TRBJ2-7; abundance: .; d_gene: .; v_gene: TRBV18
CDR3nt: TGTGCCAGCAGTTACCGCCGGGACAGCGAAAAACTGTTTTTT; CDR3aa: CASSYRRDSEKLFF; j_gene: TRBJ1-4; abundance: once; d_gene: TRBD1; v_gene: TRBV6-6
CDR3nt: TGCGCCAGCAGCTTGCGGACAGGGGCGTCCTTTCGAACAGATACGCAGTATTTT; CDR3aa: CASSLRTGASFRTDTQYF; j_gene: TRBJ2-3; abundance: .; d_gene: TRBD1; v_gene: TRBV5-1
CDR3nt: TGTGCCAGCAGCAAGGGGGAATTGGCGGGGCCCCAGCATTTT; CDR3aa: CASSKGELAGPQHF; j_gene: TRBJ1-5; abundance: once; d_gene: .; v_gene: TRBV7-2
CDR3nt: TGCGCCAGCAATGAGTCCCAACCCCTGATCGAGCAGTACTTC; CDR3aa: CASNESQPLIEQYF; j_gene: TRBJ2-7; abundance: .; d_gene: .; v_gene: TRBV10-2
CDR3nt: TGCGCCAGCAGCTGGACAGGGGGAAATGAGCAGTTCTTC; CDR3aa: CASSWTGGNEQFF; j_gene: TRBJ2-1; abundance: .; d_gene: TRBD1; v_gene: TRBV5-1
CDR3nt: TGTGCCAGCAACTCCGGGACTAGCCCTCTGGAGCAGTACTTC; CDR3aa: CASNSGTSPLEQYF; j_gene: TRBJ2-5; abundance: .; d_gene: TRBD2; v_gene: TRBV28
CDR3nt: TGTGCCAGCAGCCCCGGGGACTCACTCTCCTACAATGAGCAGTTCTTC; CDR3aa: CASSPGDSLSYNEQFF; j_gene: TRBJ2-1; abundance: .; d_gene: .; v_gene: TRBV5-8
CDR3nt: TGTGCCAGCAGCTCTCCGGATCTGGAGCATCAGCCCCAGCATTTT; CDR3aa: CASSSPDLEHQPQHF; j_gene: TRBJ1-5; abundance: .; d_gene: .; v_gene: TRBV7-8
CDR3nt: TGTGCCAGCAGATTTTTAGGGGGTGCAGGAGCCCTCCACTTT; CDR3aa: CASRFLGGAGALHF; j_gene: TRBJ1-6; abundance: .; d_gene: .; v_gene: TRBV11-2
CDR3nt: TGTGCCAGCAGCCCTCAACTCGGGGAGCTGTTTTTT; CDR3aa: CASSPQLGELFF; j_gene: TRBJ2-2; abundance: .; d_gene: .; v_gene: TRBV7-9
CDR3nt: TGCGCCAGCAGCCCCCTGATAGGGAGTGGGACAGATACGCAGTATTTT; CDR3aa: CASSPLIGSGTDTQYF; j_gene: TRBJ2-3; abundance: .; d_gene: .; v_gene: TRBV4-1
CDR3nt: TGTGCCAGCAGCTGGGGGAGGGATCAGCCCCAGCATTTT; CDR3aa: CASSWGRDQPQHF; j_gene: TRBJ1-5; abundance: .; d_gene: .; v_gene: TRBV11-3
CDR3nt: TGTGCCAGCAGCTCCTTGGACAGGGGCCTACTCTACGAGCAGTACTTC; CDR3aa: CASSSLDRGLLYEQYF; j_gene: TRBJ2-7; abundance: .; d_gene: TRBD1; v_gene: TRBV11-2
CDR3nt: TGTGCCACCGGGGCCTCGGGAGGACGGACCGGGGAGCTGTTTTTT; CDR3aa: CATGASGGRTGELFF; j_gene: TRBJ2-2; abundance: .; d_gene: TRBD2; v_gene: TRBV9
CDR3nt: TGTGCCAGCAGCCACCTGAGGCAGTACACCATATATTTT; CDR3aa: CASSHLRQYTIYF; j_gene: TRBJ1-3; abundance: .; d_gene: .; v_gene: TRBV7-9
CDR3nt: TGCGCCAGCAGTAGGACAGGGATTAATGAAAAACTGTTTTTT; CDR3aa: CASSRTGINEKLFF; j_gene: TRBJ1-4; abundance: .; d_gene: TRBD1; v_gene: TRBV5-1
CDR3nt: TGCAGCGCCGAGGACAGCTCTTTAGATCGCTACACCTTC; CDR3aa: CSAEDSSLDRYTF; j_gene: TRBJ1-2; abundance: .; d_gene: .; v_gene: TRBV29-1
CDR3nt: TGCGCCAGCAGCGCGGACAGGTGGGGTGATGGCTACACCTTC; CDR3aa: CASSADRWGDGYTF; j_gene: TRBJ1-2; abundance: few; d_gene: TRBD1; v_gene: TRBV5-1
CDR3nt: TGCGCCAGCAGCTTGGCCGGGTCCTTCACCGGGGAGCTGTTTTTT; CDR3aa: CASSLAGSFTGELFF; j_gene: TRBJ2-2; abundance: once; d_gene: .; v_gene: TRBV5-1
CDR3nt: TGTGCCTCCTCGAGACTAGCGGGAGCCTACGAGCAGTACTTC; CDR3aa: CASSRLAGAYEQYF; j_gene: TRBJ2-7; abundance: once; d_gene: TRBD2; v_gene: TRBV2
CDR3nt: TGTGCCAGCAGCTACGGGACAGGGGGCTACGAGCAGTACTTC; CDR3aa: CASSYGTGGYEQYF; j_gene: TRBJ2-7; abundance: .; d_gene: TRBD1; v_gene: TRBV7-9
CDR3nt: TGTGCCAGCAGCCGCCGGACAGGGGACCAAGAGACCCAGTACTTC; CDR3aa: CASSRRTGDQETQYF; j_gene: TRBJ2-5; abundance: .; d_gene: TRBD1; v_gene: TRBV7-9
CDR3nt: TGTGCCAGCTCAGGTGGGGGGTTTCCCCGTGATGAGCAGTTCTTC; CDR3aa: CASSGGGFPRDEQFF; j_gene: TRBJ2-1; abundance: once; d_gene: .; v_gene: TRBV6-1
CDR3nt: TGCGCCAGCAGCTGGACCGTTACTAGCGGGAGTAAGAACATTCAGTACTTC; CDR3aa: CASSWTVTSGSKNIQYF; j_gene: TRBJ2-4; abundance: .; d_gene: TRBD2; v_gene: TRBV5-1
CDR3nt: TGTTCCAGCAGCTCAACGTCAGGGGGCGCTTGGGGAGAGACCCAGTACTTC; CDR3aa: CSSSSTSGGAWGETQYF; j_gene: TRBJ2-5; abundance: .; d_gene: TRBD1; v_gene: TRBV7-9
CDR3nt: TGTGCCAGCAGCCAAGATCTGTGGACAGGCCCAAACTATGGCTACACCTTC; CDR3aa: CASSQDLWTGPNYGYTF; j_gene: TRBJ1-2; abundance: .; d_gene: TRBD1; v_gene: TRBV4-2
CDR3nt: TGTGCCAGCAGTTCAGGCCCCCTATACGAGCAGTACTTC; CDR3aa: CASSSGPLYEQYF; j_gene: TRBJ2-7; abundance: once; d_gene: .; v_gene: TRBV6-5
CDR3nt: TGCGCCAGCAGCCCGGGACAGCGAAGCTCTGGAAACACCATATATTTT; CDR3aa: CASSPGQRSSGNTIYF; j_gene: TRBJ1-3; abundance: .; d_gene: TRBD1; v_gene: TRBV5-1
CDR3nt: TGTGCCAGCAGCTCGGACAGGGGGCAGTTTAATGAGCAGTTCTTC; CDR3aa: CASSSDRGQFNEQFF; j_gene: TRBJ2-1; abundance: .; d_gene: TRBD1; v_gene: TRBV13
CDR3nt: TGTGCCAGTACTTCTTCTAATTCACCCCTCCACTTT; CDR3aa: CASTSSNSPLHF; j_gene: TRBJ1-6; abundance: .; d_gene: .; v_gene: TRBV19
CDR3nt: TGTGCCAGCAGTTTCGGGATCCGAAATTCACCCCTCCACTTT; CDR3aa: CASSFGIRNSPLHF; j_gene: TRBJ1-6; abundance: .; d_gene: .; v_gene: TRBV6-5
CDR3nt: TGTGCCAGCAGCTTAGATTACAGGCCCATTATGGGAAACACCATATATTTT; CDR3aa: CASSLDYRPIMGNTIYF; j_gene: TRBJ1-3; abundance: .; d_gene: .; v_gene: TRBV11-2
CDR3nt: TGTGCCAGCAGCTTAGTGGGGGTGGGACAGGATAACTATGGCTACACCTTC; CDR3aa: CASSLVGVGQDNYGYTF; j_gene: TRBJ1-2; abundance: once; d_gene: TRBD1; v_gene: TRBV7-9
CDR3nt: TGTGCCAGCAGCCTGACAGGGAACTATGGCTACACCTTC; CDR3aa: CASSLTGNYGYTF; j_gene: TRBJ1-2; abundance: few; d_gene: TRBD1; v_gene: TRBV6-6
CDR3nt: TGTGCCAGCAGCGTAGACGGGGGTACAGATACGCAGTATTTT; CDR3aa: CASSVDGGTDTQYF; j_gene: TRBJ2-3; abundance: .; d_gene: .; v_gene: TRBV9
CDR3nt: TGCGCCAGCAGCGGGGGACTAGCGGGGGGCCAAGAGACCCAGTACTTC; CDR3aa: CASSGGLAGGQETQYF; j_gene: TRBJ2-5; abundance: once; d_gene: TRBD2; v_gene: TRBV5-1
CDR3nt: TGTGCCAGCAGCTCCGGGACAGGGGGGCCCACTGAAGCTTTCTTT; CDR3aa: CASSSGTGGPTEAFF; j_gene: TRBJ1-1; abundance: .; d_gene: TRBD1; v_gene: TRBV6-5
CDR3nt: TGTGCCAGCAGGACCCGGCAGGGGGGCACTGAAGCTTTCTTT; CDR3aa: CASRTRQGGTEAFF; j_gene: TRBJ1-1; abundance: .; d_gene: TRBD1; v_gene: TRBV6-5
CDR3nt: TGTGCCAGCAGCTTAAAGACAGGGGAAGAGACCCAGTACTTC; CDR3aa: CASSLKTGEETQYF; j_gene: TRBJ2-5; abundance: once; d_gene: TRBD1; v_gene: TRBV5-6
CDR3nt: TGCGCCAGCAGCTTGTGGGACAGGGAAACTGAAGCTTTCTTT; CDR3aa: CASSLWDRETEAFF; j_gene: TRBJ1-1; abundance: few; d_gene: TRBD1; v_gene: TRBV5-1
CDR3nt: TGTGCCAGCAGTGAATCGGCTGTGAGGTACGAGCAGTACTTC; CDR3aa: CASSESAVRYEQYF; j_gene: TRBJ2-7; abundance: .; d_gene: .; v_gene: TRBV25-1
CDR3nt: TGTGCCAGCAGTGCCGGGACAGGGGGCTGGGACACTGAAGCTTTCTTT; CDR3aa: CASSAGTGGWDTEAFF; j_gene: TRBJ1-1; abundance: .; d_gene: TRBD1; v_gene: TRBV2
CDR3nt: TGCGCCAGCAGCCAGCTAGAGGGACTAGCGGGAGGGAATGAGCAGTTCTTC; CDR3aa: CASSQLEGLAGGNEQFF; j_gene: TRBJ2-1; abundance: .; d_gene: TRBD2; v_gene: TRBV4-1
CDR3nt: TGTGCCAGCAGCTCGACAGGGAAGGGCACTGAAGCTTTCTTT; CDR3aa: CASSSTGKGTEAFF; j_gene: TRBJ1-1; abundance: .; d_gene: TRBD1; v_gene: TRBV11-2
CDR3nt: TGTGCCTCTAGGAGGACTAGCACGAGGGGGGACACCGGGGAGCTGTTTTTT; CDR3aa: CASRRTSTRGDTGELFF; j_gene: TRBJ2-2; abundance: .; d_gene: TRBD2; v_gene: TRBV19
CDR3nt: TGTGCCAGCAGCCCGGGACTCCCCATCACTGAAGCTTTCTTT; CDR3aa: CASSPGLPITEAFF; j_gene: TRBJ1-1; abundance: .; d_gene: .; v_gene: TRBV13
CDR3nt: TGTGCCAGCAGCTTAGAGGGGTATAGCAATCAGCCCCAGCATTTT; CDR3aa: CASSLEGYSNQPQHF; j_gene: TRBJ1-5; abundance: .; d_gene: .; v_gene: TRBV7-6
CDR3nt: TGTGCCAGCAGTGACCGGACAGGGGTTGGGACTGAAGCTTTCTTT; CDR3aa: CASSDRTGVGTEAFF; j_gene: TRBJ1-1; abundance: .; d_gene: TRBD1; v_gene: TRBV6-6
CDR3nt: TGTGCCAGCAGTGATGGCCTAGCGGGACGAAATGAGCAGTTCTTC; CDR3aa: CASSDGLAGRNEQFF; j_gene: TRBJ2-1; abundance: .; d_gene: TRBD2; v_gene: TRBV6-1
CDR3nt: TGTGCCAGCAGCTTGCGGACTAGCGGGGGTACAGATACGCAGTATTTT; CDR3aa: CASSLRTSGGTDTQYF; j_gene: TRBJ2-3; abundance: .; d_gene: TRBD2; v_gene: TRBV5-4
CDR3nt: TGTGCCAGCAGTATCGGGGGGGCCGGGAGTGAGCAGTTCTTC; CDR3aa: CASSIGGAGSEQFF; j_gene: TRBJ2-1; abundance: .; d_gene: TRBD2; v_gene: TRBV6-5
CDR3nt: TGTGCCAGCAGTGAAGGGACTCACTACGAGCAGTACTTC; CDR3aa: CASSEGTHYEQYF; j_gene: TRBJ2-7; abundance: .; d_gene: .; v_gene: TRBV6-1
CDR3nt: TGTGCCAGCAGCTTAGATCCAAAGCGAGAAAAACTGTTTTTT; CDR3aa: CASSLDPKREKLFF; j_gene: TRBJ1-4; abundance: .; d_gene: .; v_gene: TRBV7-6